This T cell receptor (beta chain) was sequenced during a study of T cell changes during pregnancy in multiple sclerosis. Looked up from germline, CDR1 is SGHAT and CDR2 is FQNNGV. V was clipped by 5 bases and J by 2 bases, with 12 bases between them. The CDR3 is made up of 14 amino acids. TCRdb's table, derived via immunoSEQ multiplex PCR, lists solely in-frame clones and lacks some. In the table there are some 70,000 clones, roughly nine tenths of which are singletons. The origin of this receptor is a female donor with multiple sclerosis, enrolled in a pregnancy study. The sample was peripheral blood, taken in the third trimester of pregnancy. The V gene is TRBV11-2, the J gene TRBJ2-5; weak D call: TRBD2 (5 bases). CDR3 coding DNA: TGTGCCAGCAGCCGTCGCAGCGGACAAGAGACCCAGTACTTC. As protein: CASSRRSGQETQYF. Combining the CDR3 with reference TRBV11-2 and TRBJ2-5 gives the whole variable domain EAGVAQSPRYKIIEKRQSVAFWCNPISGHATLYWYQQILGQGPKLLIQFQNNGVVDDSQLPKDRFSAERLKGVDSTLKIQPAKLEDSAVYLCASSRRSGQETQYFGPGTRLLVL.